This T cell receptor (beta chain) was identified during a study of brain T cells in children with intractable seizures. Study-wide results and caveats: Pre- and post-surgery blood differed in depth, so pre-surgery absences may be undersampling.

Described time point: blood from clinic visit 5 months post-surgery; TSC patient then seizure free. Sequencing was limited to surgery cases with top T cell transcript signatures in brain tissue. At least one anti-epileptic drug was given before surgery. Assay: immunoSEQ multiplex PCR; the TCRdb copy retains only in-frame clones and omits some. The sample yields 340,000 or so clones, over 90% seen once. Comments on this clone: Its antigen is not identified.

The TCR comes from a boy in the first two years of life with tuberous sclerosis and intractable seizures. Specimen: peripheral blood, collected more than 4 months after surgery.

CDR3 protein: CASSERGKVDSPLHF. CDR3 DNA sequence: TGTGCCAGCAGTGAAAGGGGTAAGGTAGATTCACCCCTCCACTTT. The rearrangement uses TRBV2 and TRBJ1-6; weak D call: TRBD1 (5 bases). From germline, CDR1 is SNHLY and CDR2 FYNNEI. The CDR3 is 15 residues long. Trimming removed 2 bases at V and 8 bases at J, with 13 bases between.